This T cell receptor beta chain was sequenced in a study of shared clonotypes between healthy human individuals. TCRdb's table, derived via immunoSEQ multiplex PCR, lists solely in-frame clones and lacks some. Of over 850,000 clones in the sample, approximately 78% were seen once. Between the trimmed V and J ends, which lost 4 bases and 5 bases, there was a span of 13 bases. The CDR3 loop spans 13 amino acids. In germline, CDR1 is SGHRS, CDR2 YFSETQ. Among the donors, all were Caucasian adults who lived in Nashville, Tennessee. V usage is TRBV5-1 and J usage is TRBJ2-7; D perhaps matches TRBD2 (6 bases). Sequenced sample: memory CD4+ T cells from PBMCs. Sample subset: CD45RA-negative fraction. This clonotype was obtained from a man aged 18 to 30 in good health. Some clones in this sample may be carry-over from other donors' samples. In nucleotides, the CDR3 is TGCGCCAGCAGCGCGCTAGCGAGGGACGAGCAGTACTTC. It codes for CASSALARDEQYF.